What follows describes a single TCR beta chain. Assay: immunoSEQ multiplex PCR; the TCRdb copy retains only in-frame clones and omits some. Of 5,000 to 6,500 clones listed, under 99% were seen once; the top ten hold 0.56%. The entry originates in a study of naive CD8 T cells in extremely preterm neonates. V was pared by 0 bases and J by 5 bases, with 6 bases of the junction left unmatched. The CDR3 runs 17 residues. Germline V gene lookup returns CDR1 SGHKS and CDR2 YYEKEE (reference sequence). The sample taken for sequencing was naive CD8+ T cells from blood. V and J are TRBV5-5 and TRBJ1-4; 11 bases align to TRBD1. This clonotype was sampled from a human donor in good health. The CDR3 reads CASSLEPGTGGNEKLFF. The CDR3 DNA is TGTGCCAGCAGCTTGGAGCCCGGGACAGGGGGGAATGAAAAACTGTTTTTT.